The entry below describes one T cell receptor (beta chain). Its antigen remains unidentified. PCR employed 60 Vbeta and 13 Jbeta primers. TCRdb's copy holds only in-frame clones and misses some; the assay was immunoSEQ multiplex PCR. The table has tens of thousands of clones, roughly 80% seen once. This sample was taken from a study of cytomegalovirus exposure and HLA in healthy donors. Study-wide results and caveats: Clonal expansion, a later analysis showed, was greater in HLA-associated TCR beta chains than in equally common others. In a later analysis, the majority of CMV-associated beta chains seemingly showed HLA restriction. The classifier was said to identify cytomegalovirus status with high specificity and sensitivity. Analysis was carried out at a later point, and it linked a missense DCLRE1C variant to TCR beta V- and J-gene trimming.

The ends were cut back, 3 bases at V and 9 bases at J, with 17 bases in the middle. Germline CDR1 is SEHNR and CDR2 is FQNEAQ (reference sequence). CDR3 size: 14 residues. This TCR came from a man aged 40-55 years in good health and CMV-seronegative. V is TRBV7-9 and J is TRBJ1-1; D possibly corresponds to TRBD1 (5 bases). The sample consisted of PBMCs. The CDR3 sequence: CASSFPGTGSKAFF. DNA of the CDR3: TGTGCCAGCAGCTTCCCCGGGACCGGGAGTAAAGCTTTCTTT.